Listed here are 11 T cell receptor beta chains from one sample, sequenced in a study of identical twins. TCRdb re-called the 5' RACE reads through MiXCR, storing one row per CDR3 protein. This sample yields approximately 500,000 distinct CDR3 sequences, of which approximately 16% are seen a single time; about 0.4% belongs to the top ten. Another study also made use of these data, one on yellow fever vaccine responses in identical twins.

Material: CD4+ T cells sorted from blood. The receptors stem from a woman under 30 in good health.

The gene calls are TRBV28 and TRBJ2-7; 8 bases fit TRBD1. The CDR3 contains 14 residues. Germline V gene sequence: CDR1 MDHEN, CDR2 SYDVKM. V lost 8 bases to trimming and J lost 2 bases; unmatched junction nucleotides: 8. The CDR3 loop is CASSPGGPPYEQYV. The DNA for the CDR3 is TGTGCCAGCTCTCCAGGGGGCCCCCCCTACGAGCAGTACGTC.

This clonotype was detected only a few times. The J gene is TRBJ2-3, the V gene TRBV14; D is undetermined. The germline V and J ends were trimmed by 1 base and 1 base, with 12 bases remaining between them. The V gene's germline CDR1 is SGHDN and CDR2 FVKESK. This CDR3 region has 16 residues. DNA for the CDR3: TGTGCCAGCAGCCAAGGGAGCAGAAGGCGCACAGATACGCAGTATTTT. Translating gives CASSQGSRRRTDTQYF.

In its sample, this clonotype was seen many times. The rearrangement uses TRBV20-1 and TRBJ1-1, with D uncertain. V lost 5 bases and J 6 bases, leaving 19 bases between the germline ends. CDR1 and CDR2 (germline): DFQATT, SNEGSKA (reference sequence). The CDR3 loop spans 14 amino acids. The CDR3 loop reads CSAPLNNRNPEAFF. The DNA for the CDR3 is TGCAGTGCTCCCTTGAATAACCGGAATCCTGAAGCTTTCTTT.

This chain joins TRBV18 and TRBJ2-3; possibly TRBD1 or TRBD2 for D (6 bases each). CDR3 length: 14 amino acids. Looked up from germline, CDR1 is KGHSH and CDR2 is LQKENI. Trimming removed 3 bases from V and 4 bases from J, with 11 bases in between. The CDR3 spells CASSPPGAADTQYF. CDR3 bases: TGTGCCAGCTCACCTCCGGGGGCAGCAGATACGCAGTATTTT.

V is TRBV7-7 and J is TRBJ2-1; 10 bases match TRBD2. The V and J ends lost 5 bases and 7 bases, in that order; junction bases with no gene match: 17. CDR1 and CDR2 (germline): SSHAT, FNYEAQ (reference sequence). The CDR3 loop spans 18 amino acids. The CDR3 here is CASSEDTSGIFFINEQFF. For the CDR3, the DNA is TGTGCCAGCAGCGAAGATACTAGCGGGATTTTTTTTATTAATGAGCAGTTCTTC.

This clonotype was detected a few times. This chain joins TRBV6-1 and TRBJ2-7; a possible D gene is TRBD2 (6 bases). The germline V gene has CDR1 MNHNS and CDR2 SASEGT. This CDR3 has 14 amino acids. Deletions cut 10 bases from V and 2 bases from J, with 18 bases between. The DNA for the CDR3 is TGTGCCACCACGCGGACTACCGAGACCTACGAGCAGTACTTC. It is translated as CATTRTTETYEQYF.

This clonotype was detected a few times. The genes are TRBV21-1 and TRBJ2-7; TRBD2, the table's D call, was not compared with the DNA. TRBV21-1 is termed a pseudogene. The CDR3 runs to 17 residues. The CDR3 nucleotides read TGTGCCAGCAGCCCCGGGCAGACTAGCGGGAACTTCTACGAGCAGTACTTC. It specifies CASSPGQTSGNFYEQYF.

The chain couples TRBV7-9 to TRBJ2-2; no clear D gene. There are 15 residues in the CDR3. Germline assignment: CDR1 SEHNR and CDR2 FQNEAQ (reference sequence). Trimming cost V 3 bases and J 6 bases, with 14 bases left between them. The CDR3 DNA sequence: TGTGCCAGCAGCTTGGACGCACCGGGTCCCGGGGAGCTGTTTTTT. This gives the protein CASSLDAPGPGELFF.

This chain links TRBV10-3 with TRBJ2-5; 7 bases map to TRBD1. The CDR3 length is 13 residues. V shed 8 bases, J shed 5 bases, and the junction held 8 bases outside the gene matches. The germline gives CDR1 ENHRY, CDR2 SYGVKD. For the CDR3, the DNA is TGTGCCATCCCGAGGGGGCAGGGTGAGACCCAGTACTTC. It translates to CAIPRGQGETQYF.

This clonotype turned up a few times. The CDR3 DNA reads TGTGCCAGCAGCGACTTGCGGGGCGTCTACAATGAGCAGTTCTTC. The encoded protein is CASSDLRGVYNEQFF. The genes are TRBV12-3 or TRBV12-4 and TRBJ2-1; possible D gene TRBD2, 6 bases. The CDR3 runs 15 residues. The V end was cut by 6 bases, the J end by 3 bases, with 15 bases between.

In its sample, this clonotype was seen once. The rearrangement uses TRBV3-1 and TRBJ2-7; 9 positions match TRBD2. V lost 1 base, J lost 7 bases, and 2 bases stayed unmatched. This CDR3 has 13 residues. Germline CDR1 reads LGHDT; CDR2 reads YNNKEL (reference sequence). In DNA, the CDR3 is TGTGCCAGCAGCCAAGGGCTAGCGGGGGAGCAGTACGTC. Its translation: CASSQGLAGEQYV.